One sample yielded the 26 T cell receptor beta chains listed below, sequenced in a study of molecular identifiers for immune sequencing clone quantification. TCRdb called the PCR reads again in MiXCR, with one record for every CDR3 protein. The sample holds fewer than 45,000 distinct CDR3 sequences, around 20% seen once. Sequencing used naive CD8+ T cells from blood, with Jurkat cell RNA spiked in. Indicated subset: FACS-sorted CD8+CD4-CCR7+CD45RA+ naive T cells. These receptors were taken from a human donor in good health. Some libraries in this study had Jurkat cell RNA spiked in.

This clonotype was recorded many times. This sequence joins TRBV20-1 and TRBJ2-2; D is uncertain. Looked up from germline, CDR1 is DFQATT and CDR2 is SNEGSKA (reference sequence). The CDR3 contains 11 residues. V was cut by 6 bases and J by 5 bases, with 7 bases left in between. CDR3 sequence reads: CSAQQTGELFF. The CDR3 nucleotides are TGCAGTGCACAACAGACCGGGGAGCTGTTTTTT.

At least ten counts were recorded for this clonotype. The V call is TRBV28, the J call TRBJ2-7; 13 bases agree with TRBD2. The germline V gene has CDR1 MDHEN and CDR2 SYDVKM. The CDR3 totals 16 residues. V gave up 6 bases and J gave up 2 bases; unmatched junction bases: 7. CDR3 region: CASSPTTSGRPYEQYF. CDR3 DNA sequence: TGTGCCAGCAGCCCGACGACTAGCGGGAGGCCCTACGAGCAGTACTTC. The whole variable domain, remainder taken from reference TRBV28 and TRBJ2-7, is DVKVTQSSRYLVKRTGEKVFLECVQDMDHENMFWYRQDPGLGLRLIYFSYDVKMKEKGDIPEGYSVSREKKERFSLILESASTNQTSMYLCASSPTTSGRPYEQYFGPGTRLTVT.

This clonotype occurred many times. V and J are TRBV12-3 or TRBV12-4 and TRBJ2-2; 7 bases align to TRBD2. CDR3 length: 18 amino acids. V was clipped by 1 base and J by 6 bases; unmatched bases: 14. The CDR3 DNA reads as TGTGCCAGCAGTTTAGACCCGGGGAGCGGACGGGAGGCCGGGGAGCTGTTTTTT. As protein: CASSLDPGSGREAGELFF.

This clonotype was seen many times. V and J are TRBV20-1 and TRBJ2-7; a possible D gene is TRBD1 (6 bases). The CDR3 covers 17 residues. V was cut by 6 bases and J by 2 bases, with 26 bases left in between. Germline CDR1 reads DFQATT; CDR2 reads SNEGSKA (reference sequence). In nucleotides, the CDR3 is TGCAGTGCCCAGGACAGACTTTTCCCCCTATTTCCCTACGAGCAGTACTTC. Translated, it gives CSAQDRLFPLFPYEQYF.

In this sample, this clonotype turned up many times. The V gene is TRBV3-1, the J gene TRBJ2-2, with 10 bases that match TRBD2. CDR3 size: 16 residues. Germline loops: CDR1 LGHDT, CDR2 YNNKEL (reference sequence). Trimming took 5 bases from V and 0 from J; bases not matched to a gene: 3. The CDR3 spells CASSYGTSANTGELFF. The CDR3 DNA reads as TGTGCCAGCAGCTACGGGACTAGCGCGAACACCGGGGAGCTGTTTTTT. The full variable domain, with the rest looked up from reference TRBV3-1 and TRBJ2-2, is DTAVSQTPKYLVTQMGNDKSIKCEQNLGHDTMYWYKQDSKKFLKIMFSYNNKELIINETVPNRFSPKSPDKAHLNLHINSLELGDSAVYFCASSYGTSANTGELFFGEGSRLTVL.

CDR3 protein: CASSLTGLSYNEQFF. CDR3 DNA: TGTGCCAGCAGCTTAACCGGCCTCTCCTACAATGAGCAGTTCTTC. This chain links TRBV7-6 with TRBJ2-1; D remains ambiguous. The ends were cut back, 2 bases at V and 0 bases at J, with 8 bases in the middle. The V gene's germline CDR1 is SGHVS and CDR2 FNYEAQ. The CDR3 covers 15 residues.

This clonotype was found a few times. V gene TRBV7-3 combines with J gene TRBJ2-6; D unresolved. V was trimmed by 4 bases and J by 2 bases, leaving 6 bases between them. Germline values: CDR1 SGHTA, CDR2 FQGTGA. The CDR3 has 14 residues. The CDR3 coding sequence is TGTGCCAGCAGCTCCCCAGCTGGGGCCAACGTCCTGACTTTC. Translated, it gives CASSSPAGANVLTF.

This clonotype was seen only once. V usage is TRBV15 and J usage is TRBJ2-7; 8 bases map to TRBD1. The junction had 14 bases not matched to a gene; V was cut back by 4 bases and J by 9 bases. The length of the CDR3 is 15 residues. CDR1 and CDR2 (germline): LNHNV, YYDKDF (reference sequence). CDR3 sequence: CATSIGTGSPRGQYF. The CDR3 coding sequence is TGTGCCACCAGCATAGGGACAGGCTCGCCTCGGGGGCAGTACTTC.

Many counts were recorded for this clonotype. The rearrangement uses TRBV29-1 and TRBJ2-7, with 7 positions matching TRBD1. The CDR3 sequence is 13 residues long. V was clipped by 6 bases and J by 2 bases; unmatched bases: 7. Germline CDR1 SQVTM, CDR2 ANQGSEA. The CDR3 DNA reads TGCAGCGTCGTGACAGGGCGGACCTACGAGCAGTACTTC. Encoded protein: CSVVTGRTYEQYF.

This clonotype was observed many times. The chain couples TRBV5-8 to TRBJ2-5; 8 bases are a match to TRBD1. The CDR3 consists of 14 residues. Losses at the gene ends were 4 bases for V and 5 bases for J; bases not matched to a gene: 7. Germline V gene lookup returns CDR1 SGHTS and CDR2 YDEGEE. CDR3 sequence: CASSPDRGWETQYF. CDR3 DNA sequence: TGTGCCAGCAGCCCCGACAGGGGCTGGGAGACCCAGTACTTC.

This clonotype was recorded once. This chain links TRBV4-3 with TRBJ2-2; D remains unclear. The CDR3 extends over 13 amino acids. The V gene's germline CDR1 is LGHNA and CDR2 YSLEER. Trimming took off 1 base at V and 6 bases at J, with 6 bases between the two ends. This CDR3 reads CASSQGSAGELFF. DNA of the CDR3: TGCGCCAGCAGCCAAGGGTCGGCCGGGGAGCTGTTTTTT.

By sample fraction, this clonotype is medium-sized. This sequence joins TRBV4-3 and TRBJ2-1, with 7 bases identical to TRBD2. Germline V gives CDR1 LGHNA, CDR2 YSLEER. The junction had 5 bases not matched to a gene; V was cut back by 0 bases and J by 0 bases. The length of the CDR3 is 17 residues. Here the CDR3 reads CASSQDFASGSYNEQFF. Written as DNA, the CDR3 is TGCGCCAGCAGCCAAGACTTCGCTAGCGGCTCCTACAATGAGCAGTTCTTC.

In its sample, this clonotype was seen many times. CDR3 protein: CASSALPAAYEQYF. CDR3 DNA sequence: TGTGCCAGCAGTGCACTCCCCGCTGCCTACGAGCAGTACTTC. This sequence joins TRBV2 and TRBJ2-7; D gene uncertain. V lost 4 bases to trimming and J lost 2 bases, with 12 bases between them. Germline assignment: CDR1 SNHLY and CDR2 FYNNEI. The CDR3 loop spans 14 amino acids. Drawing the rest from reference TRBV2 and TRBJ2-7, the complete variable domain is EPEVTQTPSHQVTQMGQEVILRCVPISNHLYFYWYRQILGQKVEFLVSFYNNEISEKSEIFDDQFSVERPDGSNFTLKIRSTKLEDSAMYFCASSALPAAYEQYFGPGTRLTVT.

This clonotype occurred many times. The genes are TRBV27 and TRBJ2-7; the match to TRBD2 covers 8 bases. The V gene's germline CDR1 is MNHEY and CDR2 SMNVEV (reference sequence). This CDR3 region has 13 residues. V shed 5 bases and J 3 bases; nucleotides not matched to a gene: 3. CDR3 in DNA: TGTGCCAGCAGTCATACTAGCGGCTACGAGCAGTACTTC. Amino acids: CASSHTSGYEQYF.

In this sample, this clonotype turned up a few times. The chain uses TRBV7-8 and TRBJ2-1; 8 bases are shared with TRBD2. J was trimmed by 0 bases and V by 6 bases; bases with no gene match: 4. Germline CDR1 SGHVS, CDR2 FQNEAQ. The CDR3 is 15 amino acids. The DNA of the CDR3 is TGTGCCAGCAGAAGCGGGAGAGGCTCCTACAATGAGCAGTTCTTC. Its protein is CASRSGRGSYNEQFF. The complete variable domain, with remaining parts taken from reference TRBV7-8 and TRBJ2-1, reads GAGVSQSPRYKVAKRGQDVALRCDPISGHVSLFWYQQALGQGPEFLTYFQNEAQLDKSGLPSDRFFAERPEGSVSTLKIQRTQQEDSAVYLCASRSGRGSYNEQFFGPGTRLTVL.

This clonotype has a count of ten or more. The CDR3 reads CASSGTGGPNQPQHF. For the CDR3, the DNA is TGTGCCAGCAGCGGGACAGGGGGACCCAATCAGCCCCAGCATTTT. This chain links TRBV9 with TRBJ1-5; 10 nucleotides agree with TRBD1. V lost 3 bases to trimming and J lost 3 bases; unmatched junction nucleotides: 3. The CDR3 covers 15 residues. Looked up from germline, CDR1 is SGDLS and CDR2 is YYNGEE.

This clonotype is labeled as medium-sized. This chain uses TRBV7-8 with TRBJ2-7; D not certain. V was pared by 8 bases and J by 4 bases, with 15 bases between. The CDR3 consists of 13 residues. Per the germline V gene, CDR1 is SGHVS and CDR2 is FQNEAQ. The CDR3 here is CASASPPSYEQYF. The CDR3 DNA follows: TGTGCCAGCGCGTCCCCTCCTTCGTACGAGCAGTACTTC.

This clonotype was found many times. The rearrangement joins TRBV7-2 to TRBJ2-1; D might be TRBD2 (5 bases). CDR1 SGHTA and CDR2 FQGNSA come from the germline V gene. Trimming removed 2 bases at V and 0 bases at J, with 11 bases between. The CDR3 loop spans 16 amino acids. CDR3 amino acids: CASSLLLGGSYNEQFF. In DNA, the CDR3 is TGTGCCAGCAGCTTACTACTAGGCGGCTCCTACAATGAGCAGTTCTTC.

V gene TRBV19 combines with J gene TRBJ2-7; D unresolved. Germline V gene data show CDR1 as LNHDA and CDR2 as SQIVND (reference sequence). Trimming stripped 1 base from V and 2 bases from J, with 9 bases between. This CDR3 has 14 amino acids. CDR3 sequence (DNA): TGTGCCAGTAGTATAGTGCTGGGAACCTACGAGCAGTACTTC. Translated, it gives CASSIVLGTYEQYF.

This clonotype appeared many times. The gene calls are TRBV4-3 and TRBJ2-3, with D possibly being TRBD2 (5 bases). This CDR3 is built from 16 residues. Trimming took off 3 bases at V and 7 bases at J, with 20 bases between the two ends. Germline loops: CDR1 LGHNA, CDR2 YSLEER. DNA for the CDR3: TGCGCCAGCAGCCAGGAAAGCCTCAACGGGGTACATACGCAGTATTTT. This translates into CASSQESLNGVHTQYF.

This clonotype came up many times. The V and J genes are TRBV9 and TRBJ2-2; D gene ambiguous. Germline V CDR1 and CDR2: SGDLS, YYNGEE. Trimming cost V 0 bases and J 0 bases, with 12 bases left between them. CDR3 size: 17 residues. As DNA, the CDR3 is TGTGCCAGCAGCGTAGCTTCTCTATTCGCGAACACCGGGGAGCTGTTTTTT. Residues: CASSVASLFANTGELFF.

V and J are TRBV10-3 and TRBJ2-3; 9 bases are a match to TRBD1. V lost 0 bases, J lost 5 bases, and 6 bases stayed unmatched. There are 16 residues in the CDR3. The germline gives CDR1 ENHRY, CDR2 SYGVKD. The CDR3 region has the DNA TGTGCCATCAGTGAGTCACCGGGACAGGGCAAAGATACGCAGTATTTT. Translation gives CAISESPGQGKDTQYF.

Within the sample, this clonotype is medium-sized (0.01 to 0.1%). V is TRBV27 and J is TRBJ2-7; TRBD1 or TRBD2 may be the D gene (6 bases each). The V end lost 6 bases, the J end lost 3 bases, and 12 bases lay between the germline ends. The CDR3 loop spans 13 amino acids. CDR1 and CDR2 (germline): MNHEY, SMNVEV (reference sequence). CDR3 region: CASRWGADYEQYF. The CDR3 nucleotides are TGTGCCAGCAGATGGGGGGCGGACTACGAGCAGTACTTC.

This clonotype has a single count. This may stem from a read error, because a much larger clone lies one nucleotide away. This chain connects TRBV11-3 to TRBJ2-2; the match to TRBD2 covers 7 bases. Germline-derived CDR1 and CDR2 are SGHNT and YENEEA. The CDR3 loop spans 16 amino acids. Trimming cost V 4 bases and J 3 bases; bases outside gene matches: 8. The CDR3 protein is CASSSGGTTYTGELFF. In DNA, the CDR3 is TGTGCCAGCAGCTCAGGAGGGACTACCTACACCGGGGAGCTGTTTTTT. The full variable domain, in which reference TRBV11-3 and TRBJ2-2 provide the parts outside the CDR3, is EAGVVQSPRYKIIEKKQPVAFWCNPISGHNTLYWYLQNLGQGPELLIRYENEEAVDDSQLPKDRFSAERLKGVDSTLKIQPAELGDSAVYLCASSSGGTTYTGELFFGEGSRLTVL.

The rearrangement links TRBV27 to TRBJ2-7; a weak D match, TRBD2 (6 bases). V shed 5 bases and J shed 1 base, with 15 bases lying between them. Germline values: CDR1 MNHEY, CDR2 SMNVEV (reference sequence). The CDR3 has 15 amino acids. The CDR3 here is CASSLDTGESYEQYF. The CDR3 DNA follows: TGTGCCAGCAGTCTAGATACGGGAGAGTCCTACGAGCAGTACTTC.

This clonotype was observed at least ten times. The chain couples TRBV11-2 to TRBJ2-1; the D call may be TRBD1 or TRBD2 (5 bases each). The germline V gene encodes CDR1 SGHAT and CDR2 FQNNGV. The CDR3 spans 14 residues. V was clipped by 4 bases and J by 7 bases, with 14 bases between them. The CDR3 loop reads CASSYVGGPNEQFF. CDR3 in DNA: TGTGCCAGCAGCTACGTTGGGGGACCGAATGAGCAGTTCTTC.